Below, 15 T cell receptor beta chains from the same sample are listed, as sequenced in a study of T cells in tuberculosis (dated by TCRdb to 2017 to 2018). Libraries were prepared through the immunoSEQ multiplex PCR assay. TCRdb's version of the immuneACCESS table is confined to in-frame rearrangements and falls short of the full clone set. An unresolved V gene accounts for under half of the shortfall where checked; the remainder is of unknown origin. Counted in this sample were 30,000 to 35,000 clones; approximately 90% of them appeared once. The top ten hold 2.2% of the sample. Material for sequencing was PBMCs. The receptors come from a donor between 10 and 29 years old with latent tuberculosis or without tuberculosis infection.

The chain uses TRBV30 and TRBJ1-2; 9 bases are shared with TRBD1. The germline gives CDR1 GTSNPN, CDR2 SVGIG (reference sequence). With 4 bases clipped from V and 3 bases from J, the junction kept 9 bases outside the gene matches. This CDR3 spans 15 amino acids. In DNA, the CDR3 is TGTGCCTGGATTAAATCGGGACAGGGACACTATGGCTACACCTTC. Encoded protein: CAWIKSGQGHYGYTF.

This chain uses TRBV28 with TRBJ2-1; D is perhaps TRBD1 (5 bases). Germline V gives CDR1 MDHEN, CDR2 SYDVKM. Trimming cost V 1 base and J 4 bases, with 11 bases left between them. The CDR3 has 15 residues. The CDR3 protein is CASSLSGLLYNEQFF. In DNA form, the CDR3 reads TGTGCCAGCAGTTTATCAGGGCTCCTTTACAATGAGCAGTTCTTC.

V is TRBV11-2 and J is TRBJ1-5; TRBD1 matches at 9 bases. This CDR3 spans 15 amino acids. Germline assignment: CDR1 SGHAT and CDR2 FQNNGV. J gave up 7 bases and V 1 base, and 5 bases lay outside the gene matches. The CDR3 region has the DNA TGTGCCAGCAGCTTAGGGGGGACAGGGTTCCAGCCCCAGCATTTT. Translating gives CASSLGGTGFQPQHF.

The chain uses TRBV28 and TRBJ1-3; D gene ambiguous. The CDR3 contains 18 residues. Trimming removed 2 bases from V and 0 bases from J, with 17 bases in between. The germline gives CDR1 MDHEN, CDR2 SYDVKM. This chain's CDR3 is CASSLRARRRPSGNTIYF. CDR3 coding DNA: TGTGCCAGCAGTTTACGAGCGAGGAGGAGACCCTCTGGAAACACCATATATTTT.

CDR3 sequence reads: CASSFSSGRVNEQFF. In nucleotides, the CDR3 is TGTGCCAGCAGCTTCTCCAGCGGGAGGGTCAATGAGCAGTTCTTC. The genes are TRBV7-2 and TRBJ2-1, with TRBD2 matching over 10 bases. This CDR3 region has 15 residues. CDR1 and CDR2 (germline): SGHTA, FQGNSA. V shed 3 bases, J shed 6 bases, and the junction held 5 bases outside the gene matches.

The chain couples TRBV28 to TRBJ2-5, with 8 bases lining up with TRBD1. From germline, CDR1 is MDHEN and CDR2 SYDVKM. The CDR3 spans 15 residues. V shed 2 bases, J shed 2 bases, and the junction held 4 bases outside the gene matches. CDR3 in amino acids: CASSLPGQGQETQYF. CDR3 coding DNA: TGTGCCAGCAGTTTACCCGGACAGGGTCAAGAGACCCAGTACTTC.

V and J are TRBV7-9 and TRBJ1-1, with D perhaps TRBD1 (5 bases). Trimming cost V 3 bases and J 7 bases, with 15 bases left between them. The CDR3 is 14 amino acids. CDR1 is SEHNR, CDR2 FQNEAQ, per germline (reference sequence). The CDR3 spells CASSLSGTSGEAFF. DNA of the CDR3: TGTGCCAGCAGCTTGAGCGGGACGTCAGGTGAAGCTTTCTTT.

The rearrangement links TRBV5-1 to TRBJ1-1; maybe TRBD1 (5 bases). Germline CDR1 SGHRS, CDR2 YFSETQ. With 0 bases removed from V and 1 base from J, the gap between germline ends came to 7 bases. The CDR3 totals 14 residues. The CDR3 reads CASSLDTGNTEAFF. For the CDR3, the DNA is TGCGCCAGCAGCTTGGATACAGGGAACACTGAAGCTTTCTTT. The full variable domain, rest sourced from reference TRBV5-1 and TRBJ1-1, is KAGVTQTPRYLIKTRGQQVTLSCSPISGHRSVSWYQQTPGQGLQFLFEYFSETQRNKGNFPGRFSGRQFSNSRSEMNVSTLELGDSALYLCASSLDTGNTEAFFGQGTRLTVV.

The genes are TRBV15 and TRBJ2-3; 9 nucleotides align to TRBD1. Germline CDR1 and CDR2: LNHNV and YYDKDF (reference sequence). With V trimmed by 0 bases and J by 3 bases, 4 bases remained unmatched. The CDR3 totals 16 residues. CDR3 amino acids: CATSRDPGTGTDTQYF. The CDR3 DNA is TGTGCCACCAGCAGAGATCCAGGGACAGGGACAGATACGCAGTATTTT.

This chain joins TRBV7-9 and TRBJ2-5; D perhaps matches TRBD1 (5 bases). Germline-derived CDR1 and CDR2 are SEHNR and FQNEAQ (reference sequence). The ends were cut back, 0 bases at V and 5 bases at J, with 13 bases in the middle. CDR3 length: 15 residues. The CDR3 spells CASSLAGTGSETQYF. The CDR3 DNA sequence: TGTGCCAGCAGCTTAGCGGGTACAGGCAGTGAGACCCAGTACTTC.

This chain joins TRBV5-1 and TRBJ2-1, with D uncertain. The CDR3 has 13 amino acids. Trimming took 2 bases from V and 8 from J, leaving 11 bases between them. CDR1 and CDR2 from the germline V gene are SGHRS and YFSETQ. The CDR3 nucleotides read TGCGCCAGCAGCTTTTTAGGAGTCTATGAGCAGTTCTTC. Its translation: CASSFLGVYEQFF.

The chain is built from TRBV6-1 and TRBJ1-3, with D tentatively TRBD1 (6 bases). The CDR3 is made up of 15 amino acids. CDR1 is MNHNS and CDR2 is SASEGT in the germline V gene. Deletions cut 5 bases from V and 2 bases from J, with 13 bases between. Here the CDR3 reads CASSLTGHPGNTIYF. The CDR3 DNA is TGTGCCAGCAGTCTGACAGGACACCCTGGAAACACCATATATTTT.

The J gene is TRBJ2-3, the V gene TRBV18, with 8 bases lining up with TRBD2. V shed 6 bases and J 6 bases; nucleotides not matched to a gene: 8. The CDR3 is 14 residues long. Germline V gives CDR1 KGHSH, CDR2 LQKENI. The CDR3 DNA reads TGTGCCAGCTCTGCCGGGAGGGCCTTGGATACGCAGTATTTT. Translation gives CASSAGRALDTQYF.

The chain links TRBV7-9 to TRBJ2-3; D may be TRBD2 (6 bases). The CDR3 is 17 amino acids. Trimming stripped 1 base from V and 1 base from J, with 15 bases between. Germline values: CDR1 SEHNR, CDR2 FQNEAQ (reference sequence). CDR3 DNA sequence: TGTGCCAGCAGCTTAGGGGTCGGGAGTTCGGGCACAGATACGCAGTATTTT. Its translation: CASSLGVGSSGTDTQYF.

This clone has only a few counts. Additional DNA sequences in this sample encode the identical CDR3. CDR3 in amino acids: CASSQGGREGAYNEQFF. As DNA, the CDR3 is TGTGCCAGCAGCCAAGGAGGGCGGGAGGGCGCCTACAATGAGCAGTTCTTC. The V gene is TRBV4-2, the J gene TRBJ2-1; 9 positions agree with TRBD2. Per germline, CDR1 LGHNA and CDR2 YNFKEQ. The CDR3 extends over 17 amino acids. With 1 base clipped from V and 2 bases from J, the junction kept 6 bases outside the gene matches.